The rows below give T cell receptor beta chains drawn from one sample of a study of cytomegalovirus exposure and HLA in healthy donors. The repertoire was sequenced with immunoSEQ multiplex PCR; TCRdb's copy has only in-frame clones and lacks some. The table records about 190,000 clones, under 80% of them present only once. The sample consisted of PBMCs. The receptors come from a man aged 30 to 39 in good health and CMV-seropositive. CDR3s leave out the opening cysteine and the closing phenylalanine or tryptophan.

V | CDR3
TRBV9 | ASSIGTPNTGELF
TRBV18 | ASSPLGQGLSGNTIY
TRBV7-6 | ASSTTRTTDTQY
TRBV28 | ASSLLAGSINEQF
TRBV6-6 | ASSLAGGSTDTQY
TRBV4-3 | ASSQDLSSTDTQY
TRBV27 | ASRGQSYYEQY
TRBV6-5 | ASSYSGGQHYGYT
TRBV2 | ASSRSGGHGNEQF
TRBV29-1 | SGVDSTGGYGYT
TRBV27 | ASSFFLSSYNEQF
TRBV30 | AWNPPRTENTEAF
TRBV6-1 | ASCRGSYEQY
TRBV13 | ASRQVSGHSYNEQF
TRBV7-9 | ASSRPGGLRGATDTQY
TRBV6-5 | ASRIRQGTYEQY
TRBV9 | ASNPSGNTEAF
TRBV27 | ASSPTSNYGYT
TRBV18 | ASSPIQDEKLF
TRBV5-6 | ASSPLAGVGPDTQY
TRBV29-1 | SVTVGLTNQPQH
TRBV27 | ASSLRTGHQPQH
TRBV6-6 | ASSLAGGASSYGYT
TRBV6-1 | ASKQLAGQQAEQY
TRBV6-5 | ASSYDGAGYEQY
TRBV29-1 | SVVGQTMGYGYT
TRBV28 | ASSGQGIDTQY
TRBV5-4 | ASSSPRTGRGETQY
TRBV7-9 | SSSLARHLLNTEAF
TRBV18 | ASSPRQGNESPLH
TRBV29-1 | SVPGRRGTEAF
TRBV6-5 | ASIDDREVGEKLF
TRBV7-9 | ASREQGRGSPLH
TRBV11-2 | ASSLEGLAGSTDTQY
TRBV11-3 | ASSLEVTGAVF
TRBV7-9 | ASSPQGGPGNTIY
TRBV28 | ASRMGTVATAF
TRBV29-1 | SVVGLIIQETQY
TRBV14 | ASRPPGSTYNEQF
TRBV30 | AWMAGSYNSPLH
TRBV7-2 | ASSLATRLRGTEAF
TRBV4-3 | ASSQEAPPGGGEQF
TRBV7-9 | ASSLGAEARYGYT
TRBV6-5 | ASSPGGGRWDEQF
TRBV7-2 | ASSYRDRGRNEQY
TRBV28 | ASSYGRRGSNQPQH
TRBV11-2 | ASTPGTGNTIY
TRBV29-1 | SVGTSDGEKLF
TRBV5-4 | ASSAYRGEKLF
TRBV29-1 | SVESRAGGATGELF
TRBV4-2 | ASSQAEGGTRNEQF
TRBV14 | ASSQERRGAQY
TRBV28 | ASSLGQGGEQY
TRBV9 | ASSVDRTSGTETQY
TRBV28 | ASRLTGTGGYEQY
TRBV25-1 | ASSESGTEETQY
TRBV7-9 | ASSLNGGATDTQY
TRBV7-9 | ASSLSTSYNEQF